Following are 9 T cell receptor beta chains from one sample sequenced in a study of shared clonotypes between healthy human individuals. Generated by immunoSEQ multiplex PCR, the TCRdb table keeps only in-frame clones and is missing some. In the table there are approximately 500,000 clones, 90% to 96% of which are singletons. Specimen: naive CD4+ T cells sorted from blood. As to subset: CD45RA+ positively selected. Receptors were obtained from a woman younger than 45 in good health.

V and J are TRBV9 and TRBJ2-5, with 10 bases fitting TRBD2. Per the germline V gene, CDR1 is SGDLS and CDR2 is YYNGEE. The junction had 4 bases not matched to a gene; V was cut back by 0 bases and J by 2 bases. The CDR3 runs to 16 residues. The CDR3 DNA reads TGTGCCAGCAGCGTAGGCCTAGCGGGAGTACAAGAGACCCAGTACTTC. Amino acid sequence: CASSVGLAGVQETQYF.

The V and J genes are TRBV9 and TRBJ1-2; weak D call: TRBD1 (5 bases). Germline assignment: CDR1 SGDLS and CDR2 YYNGEE. The V end was cut by 6 bases, the J end by 2 bases, with 14 bases between. This CDR3 has 14 amino acids. The CDR3 here is CASTQQVTNYGYTF. CDR3 bases: TGTGCCAGCACCCAACAGGTTACCAACTATGGCTACACCTTC.

The chain couples TRBV14 to TRBJ2-4; 13 nucleotides match TRBD2. This CDR3 region has 18 residues. Looked up from germline, CDR1 is SGHDN and CDR2 is FVKESK. With V trimmed by 6 bases and J by 1 base, 9 bases remained unmatched. In DNA, the CDR3 is TGTGCCAGCAGACAGACTAGCGGGAGGTGTAGGGCCAAAAACATTCAGTACTTC. It yields the protein CASRQTSGRCRAKNIQYF. Looking up the rest from reference TRBV14 and TRBJ2-4 gives the full variable domain: EAGVTQFPSHSVIEKGQTVTLRCDPISGHDNLYWYRRVMGKEIKFLLHFVKESKQDESGMPNNRFLAERTGGTYSTLKVQPAELEDSGVYFCASRQTSGRCRAKNIQYFGAGTRLSVL.

This chain uses TRBV11-2 with TRBJ2-5, with D hard to call. The V end lost 7 bases, the J end lost 1 base, and 13 bases lay between the germline ends. The CDR3 loop spans 14 amino acids. Germline V gene lookup returns CDR1 SGHAT and CDR2 FQNNGV. The CDR3 loop reads CASTRQHSQETQYF. The CDR3, as DNA: TGTGCCAGCACCCGACAACACTCCCAAGAGACCCAGTACTTC.

To note about this clone: The same CDR3 arises from other DNA sequences in this sample as well. The J gene is TRBJ2-7, the V gene TRBV28; D uncertain. The CDR3 is 11 residues long. CDR1 and CDR2 from the germline V gene are MDHEN and SYDVKM. Trimming stripped 5 bases from V and 4 bases from J, with 6 bases between. CDR3 sequence reads: CASSPTYEQYF. The CDR3 DNA is TGTGCCAGCAGTCCGACTTACGAGCAGTACTTC.

The V call is TRBV18, the J call TRBJ2-3; D uncertain. Trimming pared 0 bases from V and 10 bases from J, leaving 14 bases between. Germline V gives CDR1 KGHSH, CDR2 LQKENI. The CDR3 is made up of 14 amino acids. The CDR3 nucleotides are TGTGCCAGCTCACCACCGGTGGGTACGAATGCGCAGTATTTT. As protein: CASSPPVGTNAQYF.

The V gene is TRBV6-5, the J gene TRBJ1-1, with a possible D match to TRBD1 (6 bases). V was pared by 4 bases and J by 5 bases, with 17 bases between. This CDR3 has 15 residues. CDR1 and CDR2 (germline): MNHEY, SVGAGI. The CDR3 loop is CASSFYSGAGTEAFF. The CDR3 region has the DNA TGTGCCAGCAGTTTTTACTCGGGGGCGGGTACTGAAGCTTTCTTT.

The chain combines TRBV28 with TRBJ1-2; D ambiguous. The CDR3 length is 11 residues. V shed 4 bases and J shed 2 bases, with 2 bases lying between them. Germline V gives CDR1 MDHEN, CDR2 SYDVKM. In DNA form, the CDR3 reads TGTGCCAGCAGTTACAACTATGGCTACACCTTC. It yields the protein CASSYNYGYTF.

The chain carries TRBV14 and TRBJ2-2; TRBD1 or TRBD2 may be the D gene (5 bases each). Trimming pared 6 bases from V and 4 bases from J, leaving 18 bases between. The germline gives CDR1 SGHDN, CDR2 FVKESK. The CDR3 runs 16 residues. Here the CDR3 DNA reads TGTGCCAGCAGACGCGTAGGGACCGTAGGCACCGGGGAGCTGTTTTTT. This translates into CASRRVGTVGTGELFF.